This TCR beta chain originates from a study of control samples from healthy donors and cancer patients. Assay used: immunoSEQ multiplex PCR; TCRdb lists only in-frame clones, some missing. Of 74,000 or so clones in the sample, around nine tenths were seen once. Germline lookup yields CDR1 MNHEY and CDR2 SMNVEV (reference sequence). V gave up 4 bases and J gave up 3 bases; unmatched junction bases: 8. This CDR3 contains 16 residues. The sequence was obtained from a man between 45 and 60 years old in good health. Sample: blood. V gene TRBV27 combines with J gene TRBJ2-7, with TRBD2 matching 11 bases. The CDR3 DNA reads TGTGCCAGCAGTTCCCTGACTAGCGGGGTTTACTACGAGCAGTACTTC. Protein sequence: CASSSLTSGVYYEQYF.